The clone carrying this T cell receptor beta chain was observed a handful of times. The target antigen is unknown. V lost 5 bases to trimming and J lost 5 bases; unmatched junction nucleotides: 8. The CDR3 is 13 amino acids. Germline CDR1 reads SQVTM; CDR2 reads ANQGSEA. Researchers ran the PCR with 60 Vbeta and 13 Jbeta primers. The repertoire was sequenced with immunoSEQ multiplex PCR; TCRdb's copy has only in-frame clones and lacks some. Here the sample spans some 180,000 clones, roughly 74% being singletons. This entry comes from a study of cytomegalovirus exposure and HLA in healthy donors. Study-wide points: Many donors shared some public TCRs, even though most TCR sequences were rare. Among the most significant clusters, several appeared linked to common viral pathogens in a later analysis. Sequencing had likely introduced a cluster of highly shared sequence variants as an artifact.

This receptor was identified in a woman aged 25 to 39 in good health and CMV-seropositive. The specimen sequenced was PBMCs. The rearrangement joins TRBV29-1 to TRBJ1-1, with TRBD1 identical over 7 bases. In DNA form, the CDR3 reads TGCAGCGTTCGCCCCGGGACAGAAACTGAAGCTTTCTTT. Residues: CSVRPGTETEAFF. Complete variable domain (other parts from reference TRBV29-1 and TRBJ1-1): SAVISQKPSRDICQRGTSLTIQCQVDSQVTMMFWYRQQPGQSLTLIATANQGSEATYESGFVIDKFPISRPNLTFSTLTVSNMSPEDSSIYLCSVRPGTETEAFFGQGTRLTVV.